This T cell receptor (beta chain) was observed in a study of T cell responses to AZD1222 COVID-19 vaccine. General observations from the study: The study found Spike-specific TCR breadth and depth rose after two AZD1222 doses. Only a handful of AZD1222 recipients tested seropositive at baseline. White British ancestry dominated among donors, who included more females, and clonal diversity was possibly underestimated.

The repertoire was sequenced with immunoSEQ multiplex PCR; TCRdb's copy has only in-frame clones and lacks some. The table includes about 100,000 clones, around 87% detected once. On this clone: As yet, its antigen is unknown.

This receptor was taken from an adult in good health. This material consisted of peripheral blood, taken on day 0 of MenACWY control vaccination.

CDR3 in amino acids: CASTLSNTEAFF. The CDR3 coding sequence is TGTGCCAGCACCCTAAGTAACACTGAAGCTTTCTTT. The chain employs TRBV2 and TRBJ1-1; D gene unclear. The length of the CDR3 is 12 residues. Trimming cost V 7 bases and J 2 bases, with 8 bases left between them. The germline V gene encodes CDR1 SNHLY and CDR2 FYNNEI.